This is a list of T cell receptor beta chains from one sample in a study of blood T cells in healthy people across ages. Each CDR3 protein gets one entry after TCRdb re-called the 5' RACE reads with MiXCR. The sample includes 790,000 or so distinct CDR3 sequences, more than 35% of them seen just once. Sequencing used blood. All receptors come from a man at least 80 years old in good health. The CDR3 runs from the conserved cysteine through the conserved F or W. D genes are given only for firm matches. Some rows have no size entry. The others give once, few or many, or a class for an expanded clone.

size	V	D	J	CDR3	DNA
few	TRBV3-1	.	TRBJ2-5	CASTDGVLETQYF	TGTGCCAGCACTGATGGGGTCTTGGAGACCCAGTACTTC
few	TRBV6-6	.	TRBJ2-3	CASSYSLGADTQYF	TGTGCCAGCAGTTACTCTTTGGGAGCAGATACGCAGTATTTT
.	TRBV29-1	TRBD1	TRBJ2-7	CSVRPAAGGYEQYF	TGCAGCGTCCGCCCCGCTGCAGGGGGATACGAGCAGTACTTC
once	TRBV5-4	TRBD1	TRBJ1-2	CASTQSGTGAYYGYTF	TGTGCCAGCACCCAAAGCGGGACAGGGGCATACTATGGCTACACCTTC
.	TRBV7-9	.	TRBJ2-1	CASRPGDLEQFF	TGTGCCAGCAGGCCAGGGGACTTGGAGCAGTTCTTC
.	TRBV5-6	TRBD2	TRBJ2-1	CASSLRSSGINEQFF	TGTGCCAGCAGCTTGCGGTCTAGCGGGATCAATGAGCAGTTCTTC
many	TRBV12-3/TRBV12-4	.	TRBJ2-1	CASSSLGASYNEQFF	TGTGCCAGCAGTTCTCTGGGGGCCAGCTACAATGAGCAGTTCTTC
.	TRBV7-9	.	TRBJ2-1	CASSPRGIFHNEQFF	TGTGCCAGCAGCCCACGGGGGATTTTCCACAATGAGCAGTTCTTC
few	TRBV7-2	TRBD2	TRBJ2-3	CASTIRRLAGFTDTQYF	TGTGCCAGCACCATTAGACGACTAGCGGGCTTCACGGATACGCAGTATTTT
few	TRBV18	.	TRBJ1-5	CASSPNSANQPQHF	TGTGCCAGCTCACCAAATTCAGCTAATCAGCCCCAGCATTTT
.	TRBV7-9	.	TRBJ2-7	CASSPRTVSSYEQYF	TGTGCCAGCAGCCCTCGGACTGTCAGCTCCTACGAGCAGTACTTC
.	TRBV30	.	TRBJ2-7	CAWSVLSGYEQYF	TGTGCCTGGAGTGTACTTAGCGGCTACGAGCAGTACTTC
few	TRBV14	TRBD1	TRBJ1-4	CASSQGHRGEKLFF	TGTGCCAGCAGCCAAGGGCACAGGGGCGAAAAACTGTTTTTT
few	TRBV6-2/TRBV6-3	TRBD1	TRBJ2-5	CASSYSSRGPLQETQYF	TGTGCCAGCAGTTACTCGAGCAGGGGGCCCCTCCAAGAGACCCAGTACTTC
few	TRBV6-5	TRBD1	TRBJ2-6	CASSGQGGGANVLTF	TGTGCCAGCAGTGGACAGGGCGGCGGGGCCAACGTCCTGACTTTC
.	TRBV12-3/TRBV12-4	.	TRBJ2-5	CASNSAGQQETQYF	TGTGCCAGCAATTCTGCAGGCCAGCAAGAGACCCAGTACTTC
few	TRBV28	TRBD2	TRBJ2-4	CASSLAGGENIQYF	TGTGCCAGCAGCCTAGCGGGAGGGGAAAACATTCAGTACTTC
many	TRBV12-3/TRBV12-4	TRBD2	TRBJ2-1	CASSLALAGNEQFF	TGTGCCAGCAGCTTAGCGCTAGCGGGAAATGAGCAGTTCTTC
.	TRBV10-3	TRBD1	TRBJ2-3	CAAQGARGTDTQYF	TGTGCCGCCCAGGGGGCGAGAGGCACAGATACGCAGTATTTT
.	TRBV9	.	TRBJ1-4	CASSVAREPSTNEKLFF	TGTGCCAGCAGCGTAGCAAGGGAACCCTCAACTAATGAAAAACTGTTTTTT
.	TRBV3-1	TRBD2	TRBJ2-3	CASSQDMAGGSTDTQYF	TGTGCCAGCAGCCAAGATATGGCGGGAGGTAGCACAGATACGCAGTATTTT
few	TRBV10-3	TRBD2	TRBJ2-1	CAITGTSGYNEQFF	TGTGCCATCACCGGGACTAGCGGCTACAATGAGCAGTTCTTC
.	TRBV7-2	.	TRBJ2-5	CASSPQAGSQTQYF	TGTGCCAGCAGCCCCCAGGCAGGGTCACAGACCCAGTACTTC
once	TRBV28	TRBD2	TRBJ2-7	CASSLFTSGRSYEQYF	TGTGCCAGCAGTTTATTCACTAGCGGGCGCTCCTACGAGCAGTACTTC
.	TRBV28	TRBD1	TRBJ2-7	CASSTRDRWKDEQYF	TGTGCCAGCAGTACCCGGGACAGATGGAAGGACGAGCAGTACTTC
.	TRBV13	.	TRBJ2-7	CASSIGGAVSEQYF	TGTGCCAGCAGTATAGGGGGGGCCGTTTCCGAGCAGTACTTC
.	TRBV6-2/TRBV6-3	TRBD1	TRBJ2-7	CASSRTGARTYEQYF	TGTGCCAGCAGCCGGACAGGGGCGAGGACCTACGAGCAGTACTTC
.	TRBV6-1	TRBD1	TRBJ2-7	CASSEQGTGYEQYF	TGTGCCAGCAGTGAACAAGGGACAGGCTACGAGCAGTACTTC
.	TRBV7-2	.	TRBJ2-1	CASSRDYGSGEQFF	TGTGCCAGCAGCCGAGACTATGGGTCCGGCGAGCAGTTCTTC
.	TRBV27	.	TRBJ1-5	CASSRDGRNQPQHF	TGTGCCAGCAGTAGGGACGGGCGTAATCAGCCCCAGCATTTT
.	TRBV29-1	TRBD1	TRBJ1-2	CSGRGVGDYGYTF	TGCAGTGGCAGGGGGGTAGGAGATTATGGCTACACCTTC
.	TRBV13	.	TRBJ2-2	CASSLALHRVTGELFF	TGTGCCAGCAGCTTAGCCCTACACAGGGTGACCGGGGAGCTGTTTTTT
few	TRBV7-9	.	TRBJ2-5	CASRRQVQETQYF	TGTGCCAGCAGGCGACAGGTCCAAGAGACCCAGTACTTC
.	TRBV15	.	TRBJ2-5	CATSGRGPSNEQYF	TGTGCCACCAGCGGCAGGGGACCTTCGAATGAGCAGTACTTC
.	TRBV27	.	TRBJ2-3	CASSLWVGRTTDTQYF	TGTGCCAGCAGTTTATGGGTGGGCAGAACCACAGATACGCAGTATTTT
many	TRBV20-1	.	TRBJ2-5	CSAWLQETQYF	TGCAGCGCCTGGTTACAAGAGACCCAGTACTTC
.	TRBV27	TRBD2	TRBJ2-2	CASTFGEGRTGELFF	TGTGCCAGCACGTTTGGGGAGGGCCGCACCGGGGAGCTGTTTTTT
few	TRBV11-3	TRBD2	TRBJ2-1	CASSLAGTSGVEQFF	TGTGCCAGCAGCTTAGCCGGGACTAGCGGGGTTGAGCAGTTCTTC
few	TRBV5-6	.	TRBJ2-5	CASSFLRGQETQYF	TGTGCCAGCAGCTTTTTACGCGGTCAAGAGACCCAGTACTTC
.	TRBV20-1	TRBD1	TRBJ2-1	CSARDPTGDNNEQFF	TGCAGTGCTAGAGATCCGACAGGGGATAACAATGAGCAGTTCTTC
.	TRBV5-1	.	TRBJ2-5	CASGANWEETQYF	TGCGCCAGCGGGGCAAACTGGGAAGAGACCCAGTACTTC
.	TRBV2	.	TRBJ2-3	CASSELGVSSDTQYF	TGTGCCAGCAGTGAACTCGGGGTCTCGTCCGATACGCAGTATTTT
many	TRBV20-1	.	TRBJ2-7	CSARDGFYEQYF	TGCAGTGCAAGGGATGGATTTTACGAGCAGTACTTC
many	TRBV5-1	.	TRBJ2-1	CASSPRVGVNEQFF	TGCGCCAGCAGCCCGCGGGTCGGGGTCAATGAGCAGTTCTTC
few	TRBV27	TRBD2	TRBJ2-7	CASSPGTSGGYEQYF	TGTGCCAGCAGTCCTGGGACTAGCGGGGGCTACGAGCAGTACTTC
few	TRBV24-1	.	TRBJ2-5	CATSASIGAGPQETQYF	TGTGCCACCAGTGCGAGTATCGGGGCGGGACCTCAAGAGACCCAGTACTTC
few	TRBV4-3	.	TRBJ2-1	CASSQERPEDYNEQFF	TGCGCCAGCAGCCAAGAACGGCCAGAAGACTACAATGAGCAGTTCTTC
.	TRBV6-5	TRBD2	TRBJ2-7	CASRLMAGGPDEQYF	TGTGCCAGCAGGTTGATGGCGGGAGGGCCAGACGAGCAGTACTTC
.	TRBV28	.	TRBJ2-7	CASRDRQDSYEQYF	TGTGCCAGCCGGGACCGACAAGACTCCTACGAGCAGTACTTC
.	TRBV7-2	.	TRBJ2-1	CASSAGSSASLNERFF	TGTGCCAGCAGCGCTGGTAGCTCCGCAAGTCTCAATGAGCGGTTCTTC